The subject of this entry is one T cell receptor beta chain. Antigen unknown. The immunoSEQ assay was version 4, run in survey mode. TCRdb keeps only in-frame clones here, not all; method: immunoSEQ multiplex PCR. In the table there are about 37,000 clones, about 91% of which are singletons. V shed 1 base and J 8 bases; nucleotides not matched to a gene: 11. Germline lookup yields CDR1 SGHNT and CDR2 YENEEA. The CDR3 runs to 16 residues. Nonspecific anti-CD3/anti-CD28 bead stimulation represents the broad CD4+ T cell repertoire. Sorting of responding CD4+ T cells relied on upregulated CD40 ligand together with CD69. CD8-depleted PBMCs were stimulated roughly 18 hours with anti-CD28/CD49d costimulation, CD40-blocking antibody and enfuvirtide. The source of the sample is a study of persistence of HIV-infected CD4 T cells. Overall study: Median time on suppressive ART was about 8 years. Study outcomes and limitations: Rare CMV-responding cells carrying HIV-1 proviruses were not analyzed separately for TCR. Antigen-responding cells were enriched for degenerate expanded CDR3beta sequences.

The receptor comes from an adult man with HIV who was CMV-seropositive. This sequence joins TRBV11-3 and TRBJ2-1, with TRBD2 matching 7 bases. Material: CD4+ T cells sorted from PBMCs after approximately 20-hour stimulation, obtained from a patient who received antiretroviral therapy. The chain's CDR3 is CASSLGVGGKSDEQFF. The DNA of the CDR3 is TGTGCCAGCAGCTTAGGGGTCGGGGGGAAGAGCGATGAGCAGTTCTTC. Full variable domain (outside the CDR3, taken from reference TRBV11-3 and TRBJ2-1): EAGVVQSPRYKIIEKKQPVAFWCNPISGHNTLYWYLQNLGQGPELLIRYENEEAVDDSQLPKDRFSAERLKGVDSTLKIQPAELGDSAVYLCASSLGVGGKSDEQFFGPGTRLTVL.